This T cell receptor (beta chain) was profiled in a study of identical twins. Overall study findings and caveats: Rather than following the same donors, the conclusions depended on cross-sectional statistical analysis. Abundant cord blood beta clonotypes carried fewer insertions; memory repertoires showed none. A partial confounding effect on zero-insertion analyses could come from invariant MAIT and iNKT cells.

With template switching, a universal primer site was added, and the cDNA carried unique molecular identifiers. One entry per CDR3 protein, called by TCRdb with MiXCR from the 5' RACE reads. This table holds just over 450,000 distinct CDR3 sequences, 12% to 15% found once. V lost 8 bases, J lost 7 bases, and 9 bases lay in between. This CDR3 has 12 residues. Per germline, CDR1 SEHNR and CDR2 FQNEAQ (reference sequence). There are a few counts of this clonotype. As yet, its antigen is unknown. This sample was shared with a second study, whose subject was yellow fever vaccine responses in identical twins.

The sequencing input was CD4+ T cells sorted from blood. V and J are TRBV7-9 and TRBJ1-6; no firm D call. The origin of this receptor is a woman aged 18-30 years in good health. The DNA for the CDR3 is TGTGCCAGCGGTAGGGCCAATTCACCCCTCCACTTT. It yields the protein CASGRANSPLHF.